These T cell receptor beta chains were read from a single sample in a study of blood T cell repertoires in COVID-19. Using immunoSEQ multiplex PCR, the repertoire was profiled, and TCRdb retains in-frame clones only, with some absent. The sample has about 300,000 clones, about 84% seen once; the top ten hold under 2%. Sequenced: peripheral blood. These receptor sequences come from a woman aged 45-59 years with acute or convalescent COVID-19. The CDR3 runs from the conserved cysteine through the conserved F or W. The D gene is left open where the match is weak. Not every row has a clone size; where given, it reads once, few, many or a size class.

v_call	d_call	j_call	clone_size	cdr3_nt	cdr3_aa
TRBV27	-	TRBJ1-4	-	TGTGCCAGCAGGGCGGGGTGGGGTTTAATGGAAAAACTGTTTTTT	CASRAGWGLMEKLFF
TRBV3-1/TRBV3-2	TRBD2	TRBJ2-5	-	TGTGCCAGCAGCCCTAGCGGGGTACAAGAGACCCAGTACTTC	CASSPSGVQETQYF
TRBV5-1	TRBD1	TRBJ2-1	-	TGCGCCAGCAGTCCGGACAGGGCGGTCTCAAATGAGCAGTTCTTC	CASSPDRAVSNEQFF
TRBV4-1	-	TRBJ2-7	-	TGCGCCAGCAGCCAAGAAGGCTCGGTGCGGGCATCCTACGAGCAGTACTTC	CASSQEGSVRASYEQYF
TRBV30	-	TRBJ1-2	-	TGTGCCTGGAGTTCCTTCCGACATTTCATGGGCTACACCTTC	CAWSSFRHFMGYTF
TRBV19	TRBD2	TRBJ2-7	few	TGTGCCAGTATGGCTAGCGGGAGGTCAACCTACGAGCAGTACTTC	CASMASGRSTYEQYF
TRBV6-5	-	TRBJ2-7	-	TGTGCCAGCAGTTACTCTGGACAGCTTTTCTACGAGCAGTACTTC	CASSYSGQLFYEQYF
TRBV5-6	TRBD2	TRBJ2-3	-	TGTGCCAGCAGCCCGGGACTAGCGAACACAGATACGCAGTATTTT	CASSPGLANTDTQYF
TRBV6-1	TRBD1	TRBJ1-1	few	TGTGCCAGCAGTGAAGGGTTTGTGGACAGGGGGCGCAAGGCTGAAGCTTTCTTT	CASSEGFVDRGRKAEAFF
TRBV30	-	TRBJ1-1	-	TGTGCCTGGGCCCCGCAGGGGAACACTGAAGCTTTCTTT	CAWAPQGNTEAFF
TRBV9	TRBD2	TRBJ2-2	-	TGTGCCAGCAGCGTAGTTATTAGCGGGAGCCCCGGGGAGCTGTTTTTT	CASSVVISGSPGELFF
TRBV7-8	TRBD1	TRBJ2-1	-	TGTGCCAGCAGCTTAACAGGGGTTGCATCGTGGGAGCAGTTCTTC	CASSLTGVASWEQFF
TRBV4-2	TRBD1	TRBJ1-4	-	TGTGCCAGCAGCCAAAAACTACAGGGGGGAATCCAGGAAAAACTGTTTTTT	CASSQKLQGGIQEKLFF
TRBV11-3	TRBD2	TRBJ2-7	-	TGTGCCAGCAGCTTGTCTAGCGGGAGCAACGAGCAGTACTTC	CASSLSSGSNEQYF
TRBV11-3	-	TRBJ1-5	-	TGTGCCAGCAGCTTCCCCCAGACCCAGCATTTT	CASSFPQTQHF
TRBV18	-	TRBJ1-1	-	TGTGCCAGCTCACCACTAGGGGAGAACACTGAAGCTTTCTTT	CASSPLGENTEAFF
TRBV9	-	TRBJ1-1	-	TGTGCCAGCTCCACCTCCGGGGTCAGGAGCACTGAAGCTTTCTTT	CASSTSGVRSTEAFF
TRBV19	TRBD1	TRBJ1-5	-	TGTGCCAGTAGTCCGCGACAGGGACATCAGCCCCAGCATTTT	CASSPRQGHQPQHF